This T cell receptor beta chain emerged from a study of shared clonotypes between healthy human individuals (dated by TCRdb to 2020 to 2022). In the study overall: The cohort comprised a couple of women and a few men aged 18 to 49 years. The study deeply sequenced blood TCR repertoires of about 5 healthy adults to estimate repertoire size and the extent of clonotype sharing between individuals. Per donor, three plates each were used for CD4 naive and CD4 memory, two for CD8 naive, and one for CD8 memory. Each donor's leukapheresis produced roughly between about 0.9 and 9.5 billion PBMCs. To increase sequencing depth and limit assay-specific biases, different laboratories used diverse techniques to prepare libraries and sequence TCR repertoires. What the study reported, not specific to this receptor: Naive subsets generally had larger estimated clonotype richness than memory subsets did. The genetic and exposure-history diversity represented was limited by the small number of donors. Even with the large sequencing depth, rarefaction of the sorted-subset datasets indicated that sequencing was incomplete. Pairwise subsampling indicated that sequencing depth was expected to affect the degree of clonotype sharing among donors. Compared with non-shared clonotypes, the clonotypes found in all four sorted-subset donors had higher generation probabilities. Across several donors, about 5.2% of naive CD4, 3% to 3.5% of naive CD8, 2.3% of memory CD4, and roughly 0.41% of memory CD8 clonotypes were shared. Only blood was sampled, and tissue TCR repertoires likely differ from those in blood.

The sample holds a few counts of this clone. Its antigen is unknown. Base qualities are not recorded, but no much larger clone differs from it by a single base. The donors were healthy, HIV-negative adults with no recently reported acute infections or vaccinations. Every donor was a Caucasian adult residing in Nashville, Tennessee, USA. CD4+ T cells were enriched through magnetic negative selection, after which naive cells were positively selected on CD45RA and the remaining negative fraction served as the memory subset. Blood was collected by leukapheresis, and PBMCs were isolated by Ficoll-Histopaque density gradient centrifugation and then cryopreserved in liquid nitrogen vapor phase. Purity and quantity of every magnetically sorted T cell population were checked by analytical flow cytometry. Genomic DNA was isolated from every sorted fraction and measured by UV absorbance on a Nanodrop 2000c.

Using the deep immunoSEQ assay, multiplex PCR amplified TCR CDR3 regions from genomic DNA. Extracted genomic DNA from each cell subset was distributed evenly across all wells of several immunoSEQ 96-well plates, and each plate was treated as a replicate. For sorted subsets, 200 ng of genomic DNA, equivalent to 25,000 to 30,000 T cell genomes, went into each replicate PCR. The purified libraries were quantified using a Qubit 3.0 fluorometer, sized with a Bioanalyzer 2100, and then quantified again using the KAPA Library Quantification kit. Each immunoSEQ 96-well plate was sequenced on its own single-read 150-cycle Illumina NextSeq 550 flow cell. The source study handled its data this way. Because only junctional sequences without quality scores were contained in the immunoSEQ output, filtering matching that applied to full-length reads could not be performed. To assign V/J genes and CDR3, sequences were annotated against IMGT germline references using PyIR, a Python wrapper for IgBLAST v1.9. Any read was removed if the V/J assignment was weak (E-value above 1e-6), the CDR3 was missing, or the read contained stop codons, out-of-frame junctions, or ambiguous translated residues. V3J clonotypes were defined as sequences sharing the same inferred V gene, J gene, and CDR3 amino acid sequence. To compute the percentage overlap between repertoires, the number of shared unique clonotypes was divided by the size of the smaller repertoire. Three approaches were used to assess repertoire richness: RTK rarefaction, the Chao1 estimator, and Recon v2.1 estimates of unobserved clonotypes. For all TCRbeta clonotypes obtained by the gDNA method from four donors, generation probabilities were computed with OLGA. This immuneACCESS table, as held by TCRdb, lists in-frame sequences with V and J called but not all clones. Of the missing ones, under half trace to an unresolved V gene in checked studies; the others have no known cause. The V and J calls and clone size are taken from that table; D and trimming were inferred from the DNA. This sample gives millions of clones in total; around 90% of them show up just once. The ten largest clones take up under 0.15% of the sample.

The junction carries 15 bases between V and J, which are trimmed by 8 bases and 2 bases respectively. CDR1 and CDR2 were assigned from the germline V gene (reference sequence) as MNHEY and SMNVEV. The CDR3, cysteine through phenylalanine, is 14 amino acids long. Only CDR3 DNA is held: 42 bases, read in frame from base 1. The receptor comes from a man aged 18 to 35 in good health. Material for sequencing was naive CD4+ T cells sorted from blood. The sample's cell subset or site label is to be understood as: CD45RA+ positively selected. The rearrangement combines TRBV27 with TRBJ1-1; TRBD1 could be the D gene, as 5 bases match. Here the CDR3 is given as CASGTVGYNTEAFF. The nucleotides are TGTGCCAGCGGGACGGTGGGCTATAACACTGAAGCTTTCTTT.